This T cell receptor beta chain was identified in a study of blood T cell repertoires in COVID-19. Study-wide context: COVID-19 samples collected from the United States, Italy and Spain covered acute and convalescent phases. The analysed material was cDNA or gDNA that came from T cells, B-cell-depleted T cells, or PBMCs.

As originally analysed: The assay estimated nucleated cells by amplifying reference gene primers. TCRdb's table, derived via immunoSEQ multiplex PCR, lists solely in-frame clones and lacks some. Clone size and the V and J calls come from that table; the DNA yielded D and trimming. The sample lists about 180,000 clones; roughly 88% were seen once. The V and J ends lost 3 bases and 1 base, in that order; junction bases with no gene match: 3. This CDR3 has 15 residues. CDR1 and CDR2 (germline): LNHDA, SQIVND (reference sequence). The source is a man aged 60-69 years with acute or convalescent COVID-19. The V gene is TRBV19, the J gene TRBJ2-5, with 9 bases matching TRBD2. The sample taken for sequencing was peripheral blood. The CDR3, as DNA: TGTGCCAGTAGTATGGGTAGCGGGGGCCAAGAGACCCAGTACTTC. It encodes CASSMGSGGQETQYF. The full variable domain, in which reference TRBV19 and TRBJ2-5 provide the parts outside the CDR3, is DGGITQSPKYLFRKEGQNVTLSCEQNLNHDAMYWYRQDPGQGLRLIYYSQIVNDFQKGDIAEGYSVSREKKESFPLTVTSAQKNPTAFYLCASSMGSGGQETQYFGPGTRLLVL.